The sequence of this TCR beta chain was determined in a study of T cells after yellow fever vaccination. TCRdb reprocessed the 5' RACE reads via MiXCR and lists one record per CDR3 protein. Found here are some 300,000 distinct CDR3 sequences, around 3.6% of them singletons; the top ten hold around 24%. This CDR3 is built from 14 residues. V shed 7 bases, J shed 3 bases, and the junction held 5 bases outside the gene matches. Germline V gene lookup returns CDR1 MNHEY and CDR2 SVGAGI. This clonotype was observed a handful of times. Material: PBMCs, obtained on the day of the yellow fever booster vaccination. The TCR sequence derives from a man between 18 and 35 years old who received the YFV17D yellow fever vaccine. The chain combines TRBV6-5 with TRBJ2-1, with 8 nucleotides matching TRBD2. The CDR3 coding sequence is TGTGCCAGCAAGTTAACTAGCGGCTACAATGAGCAGTTCTTC. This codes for CASKLTSGYNEQFF.